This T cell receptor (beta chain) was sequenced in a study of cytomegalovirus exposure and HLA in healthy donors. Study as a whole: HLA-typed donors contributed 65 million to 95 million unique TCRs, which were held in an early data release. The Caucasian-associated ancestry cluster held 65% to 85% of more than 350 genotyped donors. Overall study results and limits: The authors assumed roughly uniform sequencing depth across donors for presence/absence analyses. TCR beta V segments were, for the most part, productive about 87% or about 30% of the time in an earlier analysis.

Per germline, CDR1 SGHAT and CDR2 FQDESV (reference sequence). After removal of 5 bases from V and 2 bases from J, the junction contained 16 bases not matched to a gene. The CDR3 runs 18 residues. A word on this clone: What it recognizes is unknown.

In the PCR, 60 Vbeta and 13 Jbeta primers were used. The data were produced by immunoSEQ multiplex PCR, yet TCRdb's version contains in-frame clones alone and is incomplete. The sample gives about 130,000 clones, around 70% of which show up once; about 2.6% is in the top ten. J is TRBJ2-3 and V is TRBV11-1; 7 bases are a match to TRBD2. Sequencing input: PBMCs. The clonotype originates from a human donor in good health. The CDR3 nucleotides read TGTGCCAGCAGCGCAGGGAGGGGCGTGGATCGCAACACAGATACGCAGTATTTT. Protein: CASSAGRGVDRNTDTQYF.